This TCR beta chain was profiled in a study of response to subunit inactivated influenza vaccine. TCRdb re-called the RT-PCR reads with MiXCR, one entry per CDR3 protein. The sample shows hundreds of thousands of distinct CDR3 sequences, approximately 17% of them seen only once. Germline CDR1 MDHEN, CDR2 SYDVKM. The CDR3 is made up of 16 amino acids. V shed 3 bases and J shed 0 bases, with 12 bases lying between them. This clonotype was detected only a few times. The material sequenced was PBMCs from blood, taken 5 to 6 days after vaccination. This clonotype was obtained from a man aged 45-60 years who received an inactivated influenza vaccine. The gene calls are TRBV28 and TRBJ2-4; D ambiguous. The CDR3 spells CASSLVSLLAKNIQYF. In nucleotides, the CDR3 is TGTGCCAGCAGTTTGGTTAGCCTACTAGCCAAAAACATTCAGTACTTC.